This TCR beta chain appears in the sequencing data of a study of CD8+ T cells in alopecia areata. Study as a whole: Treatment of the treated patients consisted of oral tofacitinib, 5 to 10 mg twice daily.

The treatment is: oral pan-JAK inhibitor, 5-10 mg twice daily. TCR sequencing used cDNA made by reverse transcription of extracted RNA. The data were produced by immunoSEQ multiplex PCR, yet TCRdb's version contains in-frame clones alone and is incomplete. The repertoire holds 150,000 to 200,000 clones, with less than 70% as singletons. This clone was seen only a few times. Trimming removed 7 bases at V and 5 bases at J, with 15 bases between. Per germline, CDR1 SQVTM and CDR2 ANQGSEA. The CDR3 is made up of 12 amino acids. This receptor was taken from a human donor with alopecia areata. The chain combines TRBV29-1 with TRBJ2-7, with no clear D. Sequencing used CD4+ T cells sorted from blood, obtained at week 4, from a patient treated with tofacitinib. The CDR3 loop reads CSGTGPRDEQYF. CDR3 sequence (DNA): TGCAGCGGGACGGGCCCTCGGGACGAGCAGTACTTC.